The 16 T cell receptor beta chains listed next were all sequenced from one sample in a study of blood T cell repertoires in COVID-19. Some clones are missing from TCRdb's copy, which holds only in-frame ones; the method was immunoSEQ multiplex PCR. The sample lists fewer than 130,000 clones, about 88% occurring once. The sample was peripheral blood. The receptors stem from a woman in her fifties or sixties with acute or convalescent COVID-19.

V gene TRBV9 combines with J gene TRBJ2-6, with a tentative D call TRBD1 (5 bases). The CDR3 length is 16 residues. In germline, CDR1 is SGDLS, CDR2 YYNGEE. V lost 0 bases and J 4 bases, leaving 11 bases between the germline ends. This chain's CDR3 is CASSVARGLGANVLTF. DNA of the CDR3: TGTGCCAGCAGCGTAGCTAGGGGTCTCGGGGCCAACGTCCTGACTTTC.

This clone turned up a few times. The chain links TRBV5-4 to TRBJ2-3, with 9 bases fitting TRBD1. This CDR3 is built from 15 residues. The trim removed 4 bases at V and 3 bases at J, leaving 6 bases unmatched. The germline V gene encodes CDR1 SGHNT and CDR2 YYREEE (reference sequence). As DNA, the CDR3 is TGTGCCAGCAGCGTCGACAGGGGGAAAACAGATACGCAGTATTTT. Amino acid sequence: CASSVDRGKTDTQYF.

This sequence joins TRBV5-1 and TRBJ2-1; 8 bases fit TRBD2. CDR1 and CDR2 (germline): SGHRS, YFSETQ. V trimming: 3 bases; J trimming: 5 bases; junction bases outside the gene matches: 4. This CDR3 has 14 amino acids. CDR3 in amino acids: CASSSSGSNNEQFF. The CDR3 region has the DNA TGCGCCAGCAGCTCAAGCGGGAGCAACAATGAGCAGTTCTTC.

V and J are TRBV19 and TRBJ1-4; D uncertain. Trimming took off 2 bases at V and 5 bases at J, with 6 bases between the two ends. CDR1 is LNHDA and CDR2 is SQIVND in the germline V gene (reference sequence). This CDR3 region has 13 residues. The CDR3: CASSISRNEKLFF. The CDR3 nucleotides are TGTGCCAGTAGTATATCCAGAAATGAAAAACTGTTTTTT. Supplemented by reference TRBV19 and TRBJ1-4, the full variable domain reads DGGITQSPKYLFRKEGQNVTLSCEQNLNHDAMYWYRQDPGQGLRLIYYSQIVNDFQKGDIAEGYSVSREKKESFPLTVTSAQKNPTAFYLCASSISRNEKLFFGSGTQLSVL.

The gene calls are TRBV7-6 and TRBJ2-7; D is possibly TRBD2 (5 bases). The CDR3 spans 15 residues. Germline lookup yields CDR1 SGHVS and CDR2 FNYEAQ. Trimming stripped 1 base from V and 3 bases from J, with 13 bases between. As DNA, the CDR3 is TGTGCCAGCAGCTTAGATCTCGGGAACCTCTACGAGCAGTACTTC. Amino acid sequence: CASSLDLGNLYEQYF.

As for this clone: The junction departs from the called germline gene at one end, perhaps through a read error. This chain connects TRBV28 to TRBJ2-1, with 9 bases that match TRBD2. Germline CDR1 and CDR2: MDHEN and SYDVKM. The CDR3 consists of 15 residues. The CDR3 spells CASSSGGTSYHEQFF. The DNA of the CDR3 is TGTGCCAGCAGTTCCGGCGGGACTAGCTACCATGAGCAGTTCTTC.

This sequence joins TRBV7-2 and TRBJ2-1, with D maybe TRBD2 (6 bases). V was pared by 4 bases and J by 0 bases, with 10 bases between. The germline gives CDR1 SGHTA, CDR2 FQGNSA. CDR3 length equals 15 residues. CDR3 DNA sequence: TGTGCCAGCAGCTCGGGACTGATCTCCTACAATGAGCAGTTCTTC. Protein product: CASSSGLISYNEQFF.

This clone was seen once. This sequence joins TRBV30 and TRBJ2-3, with 8 bases identical to TRBD1. The CDR3 runs to 16 residues. The trim removed 7 bases at V and 0 bases at J, leaving 12 bases unmatched. CDR1 is GTSNPN, CDR2 SVGIG, per germline (reference sequence). This CDR3 is CASPIGRGLSTDTQYF. CDR3 DNA: TGTGCCTCCCCCATCGGCAGGGGGCTAAGCACAGATACGCAGTATTTT.

The chain carries TRBV2 and TRBJ1-1; D is possibly TRBD1 (5 bases). CDR3 length equals 13 residues. Germline V gene sequence: CDR1 SNHLY, CDR2 FYNNEI. V dropped 3 bases and J dropped 11 bases, with 16 bases sitting between them. The CDR3 loop reads CASSDWEGREAFF. The CDR3 nucleotides are TGTGCCAGCAGTGATTGGGAGGGGAGAGAGGCTTTCTTT. The entire variable domain, with the rest obtained from reference TRBV2 and TRBJ1-1, is as follows: EPEVTQTPSHQVTQMGQEVILRCVPISNHLYFYWYRQILGQKVEFLVSFYNNEISEKSEIFDDQFSVERPDGSNFTLKIRSTKLEDSAMYFCASSDWEGREAFFGQGTRLTVV.

J is TRBJ2-7 and V is TRBV3-1 (or the pseudogene TRBV3-2); tentative D call: TRBD1 (5 bases). The CDR3 spans 14 residues. The V gene lost 1 base and the J gene lost 2 bases, with 9 bases spanning the gap. CDR1 is LGHDT and CDR2 is YNNKEL in the germline V gene (reference sequence). The CDR3 region is CASSQGTTTYEQYF. The CDR3 DNA reads as TGTGCCAGCAGCCAAGGGACAACTACCTACGAGCAGTACTTC.

V is TRBV5-1 and J is TRBJ2-3, with 7 bases identical to TRBD2. The CDR3 consists of 14 residues. The germline V gene encodes CDR1 SGHRS and CDR2 YFSETQ. V was pared by 4 bases and J by 3 bases, with 5 bases of the junction left unmatched. This CDR3 reads CASSQLAATDTQYF. The CDR3 region has the DNA TGCGCCAGCAGCCAGCTAGCGGCTACAGATACGCAGTATTTT.

The CDR3 loop is CASSQDLGTGFLPFF. The CDR3 region has the DNA TGTGCCAGCAGCCAAGATCTGGGGACAGGGTTTCTTCCTTTCTTT. The chain is built from TRBV3-1 (or the pseudogene TRBV3-2) and TRBJ1-1; 9 nucleotides line up with TRBD1. V gave up 0 bases and J gave up 12 bases; unmatched junction bases: 11. CDR1 and CDR2 (germline): LGHDT, YNNKEL (reference sequence). This CDR3 region has 15 residues.

V is TRBV18 and J is TRBJ2-6, with D unresolved. The CDR3 runs to 19 residues. Germline assignment: CDR1 KGHSH and CDR2 LQKENI. V gave up 2 bases and J gave up 0 bases, with 17 bases separating them. This chain's CDR3 is CASSPSPRRRSSGANVLTF. DNA of the CDR3: TGTGCCAGCTCACCAAGCCCCCGACGGAGAAGCTCTGGGGCCAACGTCCTGACTTTC.

On this clone itself: The germline gene is not matched at one end of the junction; a read error may be the cause. This chain joins TRBV7-6 and TRBJ2-2, with 7 bases fitting TRBD2. CDR1 is SGHVS and CDR2 is FNYEAQ in the germline V gene. The CDR3 is 15 residues long. CDR3 sequence reads: CASSVAGAITGELFF. The DNA of the CDR3 is TGTGCCAGCAGCGTAGCGGGCGCGATCACCGGGGAGCTGTTTTTT.

V gene TRBV11-3 combines with J gene TRBJ2-5; 7 positions match TRBD2. Looked up from germline, CDR1 is SGHNT and CDR2 is YENEEA. Trimming at V came to 1 base and at J to 3 bases, leaving 5 bases not matched to a gene. The length of the CDR3 is 15 residues. CDR3 sequence: CASSLGGAGEETQYF. DNA of the CDR3: TGTGCCAGCAGCTTAGGCGGGGCGGGAGAAGAGACCCAGTACTTC.

The chain couples TRBV6-5 to TRBJ1-2, with D possibly being TRBD1 (6 bases). Trimming removed 6 bases at V and 3 bases at J, with 11 bases between. CDR3 length: 13 residues. CDR1 is MNHEY and CDR2 is SVGAGI in the germline V gene. The CDR3 DNA follows: TGTGCCAGCAGGGCCTGGACAGACTATGGCTACACCTTC. Amino acids: CASRAWTDYGYTF.